This entry concerns a single TCR beta chain. PCR involved 60 Vbeta and 13 Jbeta primers. The table came from immunoSEQ multiplex PCR; TCRdb's copy has only in-frame clones and leaves some out. This sample's clone table lists tens of thousands of clones. These data come from a study of cytomegalovirus exposure and HLA in healthy donors. The receptor was derived from a man aged 35 to 55 in good health and CMV-seropositive. The source material was PBMCs.

The CDR3 DNA reads as TGTGCCAGCAGCCCGGGAGGTAGTATCGACGAGCAGTACTTC. Its protein is CASSPGGSIDEQYF. The rearrangement links TRBV4-2 to TRBJ2-7; TRBD2 matches 7 bases. Per germline, CDR1 LGHNA and CDR2 YNFKEQ. The CDR3 totals 14 residues. V gave up 4 bases and J gave up 5 bases; unmatched junction bases: 8.